The 27 T cell receptor beta chains in this list originate from one sample, sequenced in a study of blood T cell repertoires in COVID-19. Sequencing used immunoSEQ multiplex PCR; TCRdb keeps in-frame clones, though not all of them. The table has roughly 150,000 clones, about 77% seen once. Sequencing was performed on peripheral blood. Receptor source: a woman of 80 years or more with acute or convalescent COVID-19.

This clone was seen once. This chain uses TRBV3-1 (or the pseudogene TRBV3-2) with TRBJ2-1; tentative D call: TRBD2 (6 bases). The CDR3 consists of 17 residues. Deletions cut 0 bases from V and 6 bases from J, with 18 bases between. Germline V gene lookup returns CDR1 LGHDT and CDR2 YNNKEL (reference sequence). The CDR3 coding sequence is TGTGCCAGCAGCCAAGAAGGAAGAGCGGGTTATAGCAATGAGCAGTTCTTC. Amino acid sequence: CASSQEGRAGYSNEQFF.

This chain uses TRBV30 with TRBJ1-5, with a weak D call TRBD1 (5 bases). Trimming pared 4 bases from V and 7 bases from J, leaving 14 bases between. The CDR3 extends over 13 amino acids. Germline V CDR1 and CDR2: GTSNPN, SVGIG (reference sequence). DNA of the CDR3: TGTGCCTGGACCCACGGGGGAGGACAGCCCCAGCATTTT. Protein product: CAWTHGGGQPQHF.

V is TRBV5-8 and J is TRBJ2-1; D not certain. Germline V CDR1 and CDR2: SGHTS, YDEGEE. V dropped 0 bases and J dropped 2 bases, with 6 bases sitting between them. The CDR3 sequence is 14 residues long. The CDR3 loop is CASSLDQTYNEQFF. The CDR3, as DNA: TGTGCCAGCAGCTTGGACCAGACCTACAATGAGCAGTTCTTC.

J is TRBJ2-5 and V is TRBV21-1; the DNA was not compared with TRBD1, the D call given in the table. TRBV21-1 is shown as a pseudogene. The length of the CDR3 is 14 residues. CDR3 sequence reads: CASTPTGEGETQYF. The CDR3 nucleotides are TGTGCCAGCACACCGACAGGGGAGGGAGAGACCCAGTACTTC.

This rearrangement joins TRBV27 to TRBJ1-2, with 10 bases matching TRBD1. This CDR3 has 17 residues. V gave up 2 bases and J gave up 2 bases; unmatched junction bases: 8. Germline V lookup: CDR1 MNHEY, CDR2 SMNVEV (reference sequence). In nucleotides, the CDR3 is TGTGCCAGCAGTTTAGAGCTTCCGGACAGGGGGAACTATGGCTACACCTTC. Translation gives CASSLELPDRGNYGYTF.

In the case of this clone: Other DNA sequences in this specimen translate into the identical CDR3. The V gene is TRBV6-2 or TRBV6-3, the J gene TRBJ1-1, with TRBD1 matching 7 bases. Germline-derived CDR1 and CDR2 are MNHEY and SVGEGT. The CDR3 is 13 residues long. After removal of 6 bases from V and 1 base from J, the junction contained 2 bases not matched to a gene. The CDR3 reads CASSNRGNTEAFF. CDR3 sequence (DNA): TGTGCCAGCAGCAACAGGGGGAACACTGAAGCTTTCTTT.

V gene TRBV6-5 combines with J gene TRBJ1-1; 7 positions agree with TRBD1. This CDR3 spans 15 amino acids. Germline lookup yields CDR1 MNHEY and CDR2 SVGAGI. Trimming at V came to 2 bases and at J to 5 bases, leaving 8 bases not matched to a gene. The chain's CDR3 is CASSYMPTGMTEAFF. CDR3 coding DNA: TGTGCCAGCAGTTACATGCCGACAGGGATGACTGAAGCTTTCTTT.

The V and J genes are TRBV12-3 or TRBV12-4 and TRBJ1-5; possibly TRBD1 for D (5 bases). The CDR3 loop spans 13 amino acids. The V gene lost 5 bases and the J gene lost 3 bases, with 8 bases spanning the gap. The CDR3 DNA sequence: TGTGCCAGCAGTCGACAGCTCAATCAGCCCCAGCATTTT. Protein sequence: CASSRQLNQPQHF.

The chain is built from TRBV23-1 and TRBJ1-5; 8 nucleotides match TRBD1. TRBV23-1 is marked as an open reading frame, function uncertain. The CDR3 is 15 residues long. V lost 6 bases, J lost 1 base, and 5 bases stayed unmatched. CDR3 in amino acids: CASSRDRNSNQPQHF. CDR3 nucleotide sequence: TGCGCCAGCAGCCGGGACAGGAACAGCAATCAGCCCCAGCATTTT.

The J gene is TRBJ2-3, the V gene TRBV2, with 7 bases identical to TRBD2. Germline loops: CDR1 SNHLY, CDR2 FYNNEI. The V and J ends lost 7 bases and 6 bases, in that order; junction bases with no gene match: 13. The CDR3 runs 15 residues. The CDR3 here is CASIESGVGIDTQYF. The CDR3 coding sequence is TGTGCCAGCATCGAGAGCGGGGTGGGGATTGATACGCAGTATTTT.

This clone was counted a single time. This chain joins TRBV9 and TRBJ2-2, with TRBD2 matching over 7 bases. Germline CDR1 is SGDLS and CDR2 is YYNGEE. The trim removed 2 bases at V and 8 bases at J, leaving 3 bases unmatched. The CDR3 covers 13 residues. CDR3 protein: CASSVSGEGELFF. The CDR3 coding sequence is TGTGCCAGCAGCGTCAGCGGGGAAGGGGAGCTGTTTTTT.

This clone was recorded a few times. This chain links TRBV11-2 with TRBJ2-6; a weak D match, TRBD2 (6 bases). The V gene lost 4 bases and the J gene lost 4 bases, with 8 bases spanning the gap. The CDR3 runs to 14 residues. The germline gives CDR1 SGHAT, CDR2 FQNNGV. The CDR3 region has the DNA TGTGCCAGCAGCTCCGGGAGAGGGGCCAACGTCCTGACTTTC. It encodes CASSSGRGANVLTF.

The chain uses TRBV19 and TRBJ2-1; a possible D gene is TRBD1 (6 bases). This CDR3 has 15 residues. V lost 8 bases and J lost 0, with 14 bases in between. CDR1 is LNHDA and CDR2 is SQIVND in the germline V gene (reference sequence). CDR3 bases: TGTGCCAGTTCCTCAGACAGGCGCTCCTACAATGAGCAGTTCTTC. Translated: CASSSDRRSYNEQFF.

V and J are TRBV6-6 and TRBJ1-1, with TRBD1 matching 7 bases. Losses at the gene ends were 5 bases for V and 4 bases for J; bases not matched to a gene: 16. From germline, CDR1 is MNHNY and CDR2 SVGAGI (reference sequence). The CDR3 runs 17 residues. The CDR3 is CASSRNRGLGGSTEAFF. The DNA of the CDR3 is TGTGCCAGCAGTCGAAACAGGGGCTTAGGGGGGAGCACTGAAGCTTTCTTT.

The V and J genes are TRBV28 and TRBJ1-4; the match to TRBD1 covers 9 bases. From germline, CDR1 is MDHEN and CDR2 SYDVKM. J lost 8 bases, V lost 5 bases, and 9 bases had no gene match. The CDR3 is made up of 15 amino acids. This chain's CDR3 is CASSPGGTGREKLFF. CDR3 DNA: TGTGCCAGCAGTCCTGGGGGGACAGGGCGGGAAAAACTGTTTTTT. The full variable domain, rest sourced from reference TRBV28 and TRBJ1-4, is DVKVTQSSRYLVKRTGEKVFLECVQDMDHENMFWYRQDPGLGLRLIYFSYDVKMKEKGDIPEGYSVSREKKERFSLILESASTNQTSMYLCASSPGGTGREKLFFGSGTQLSVL.

DNA for the CDR3: TGTGCTAGTGCCCCCGGGACAGGGGGACCTCAGCCCCAGCATTTT. Translated: CASAPGTGGPQPQHF. The rearrangement links TRBV12-5 to TRBJ1-5; 11 positions match TRBD1. This CDR3 is 15 amino acids long. The ends lost 7 bases at V and 6 bases at J; junction bases unmatched: 8. The germline V gene encodes CDR1 LGHNT and CDR2 FRNRAP.

This rearrangement joins TRBV5-1 to TRBJ1-6, with D maybe TRBD1 (6 bases). Germline-derived CDR1 and CDR2 are SGHRS and YFSETQ. Trimming took 1 base from V and 7 from J, leaving 15 bases between them. CDR3 length: 16 amino acids. This CDR3 reads CASSLSVSGANSPLHF. CDR3 coding DNA: TGCGCCAGCAGCTTGTCTGTGTCAGGGGCAAATTCACCCCTCCACTTT. The full variable domain, its missing parts supplied by reference TRBV5-1 and TRBJ1-6, is KAGVTQTPRYLIKTRGQQVTLSCSPISGHRSVSWYQQTPGQGLQFLFEYFSETQRNKGNFPGRFSGRQFSNSRSEMNVSTLELGDSALYLCASSLSVSGANSPLHFGNGTRLTVT.

The CDR3, as DNA: TGTGCCAGCAGTGGGACTTTTAGCTCCTACAATGAGCAGTTCTTC. Residues: CASSGTFSSYNEQFF. The rearrangement uses TRBV2 and TRBJ2-1; maybe TRBD2 (5 bases). The V gene's germline CDR1 is SNHLY and CDR2 FYNNEI. The CDR3 totals 15 residues. The V gene lost 4 bases and the J gene lost 0 bases, with 10 bases spanning the gap.

The rearrangement links TRBV7-9 to TRBJ2-1; TRBD1 might be the D (5 bases). Germline V gene data show CDR1 as SEHNR and CDR2 as FQNEAQ (reference sequence). V lost 3 bases and J 0 bases, leaving 6 bases between the germline ends. The CDR3 extends over 14 amino acids. The DNA for the CDR3 is TGTGCCAGCAGCTTCGGACACTCCTACAATGAGCAGTTCTTC. Residues: CASSFGHSYNEQFF.

The gene calls are TRBV29-1 and TRBJ1-2; TRBD1 matches 10 bases. CDR1 SQVTM and CDR2 ANQGSEA come from the germline V gene. The CDR3 has 14 amino acids. V was pared by 3 bases and J by 8 bases, with 9 bases of the junction left unmatched. DNA for the CDR3: TGCAGCGTTGACAGACGGGACAGGGGATTCGGCTACACCTTC. Translation gives CSVDRRDRGFGYTF.

The V gene is TRBV4-1, the J gene TRBJ2-1, with a tentative D call TRBD1 (6 bases). Germline CDR1 MGHRA, CDR2 YSYEKL. This CDR3 contains 13 residues. V lost 1 base to trimming and J lost 9 bases, with 10 bases between them. Here the CDR3 DNA reads TGCGCCAGCAGCCAAGCTACAGGGACTGAGCAGTTCTTC. It yields the protein CASSQATGTEQFF.

In nucleotides, the CDR3 is TGTGCCTGGAGTTTGATCCGGGACAGGGAATATGGCTACACCTTC. Amino acid sequence: CAWSLIRDREYGYTF. V usage is TRBV30 and J usage is TRBJ1-2; TRBD1 matches 9 bases. This CDR3 comprises 15 residues. With V trimmed by 2 bases and J by 5 bases, 9 bases remained unmatched. Germline-derived CDR1 and CDR2 are GTSNPN and SVGIG (reference sequence).

V usage is TRBV11-2 and J usage is TRBJ2-7, with TRBD2 as a possible D gene (7 bases). The germline V and J ends were trimmed by 2 bases and 6 bases, with 20 bases remaining between them. This CDR3 comprises 16 residues. CDR1 and CDR2 from the germline V gene are SGHAT and FQNNGV. DNA of the CDR3: TGTGCCAGCAGCTTATTTGGGGGGGTCGGGGGCTTCGAGCAGTACTTC. Amino acids: CASSLFGGVGGFEQYF.

J is TRBJ2-7 and V is TRBV6-5; a possible D gene is TRBD1 (5 bases). CDR3 length: 11 residues. Germline V gene lookup returns CDR1 MNHEY and CDR2 SVGAGI. In DNA form, the CDR3 reads TGTGACAGGACCCTAGCCTACGAGCAGTACTTC. It is translated as CDRTLAYEQYF.

This clone was observed once. The J gene is TRBJ1-3, the V gene TRBV6-6; a weak D match, TRBD1 (5 bases). Deletions cut 0 bases from V and 1 base from J, with 10 bases between. The CDR3 length is 16 residues. CDR1 MNHNY and CDR2 SVGAGI come from the germline V gene (reference sequence). The CDR3 DNA follows: TGTGCCAGCAGTTACTCGTGGGGGGGATCTGGAAACACCATATATTTT. Translation gives CASSYSWGGSGNTIYF.

The chain recombines TRBV11-2 with TRBJ1-5; a weak D match, TRBD1 (6 bases). Germline-derived CDR1 and CDR2 are SGHAT and FQNNGV. V gave up 1 base and J gave up 0 bases, with 13 bases separating them. There are 17 residues in the CDR3. The CDR3 reads CASSLGGGGYSNQPQHF. DNA for the CDR3: TGTGCCAGCAGCTTAGGGGGAGGGGGGTATAGCAATCAGCCCCAGCATTTT. The whole variable domain, remainder taken from reference TRBV11-2 and TRBJ1-5, is EAGVAQSPRYKIIEKRQSVAFWCNPISGHATLYWYQQILGQGPKLLIQFQNNGVVDDSQLPKDRFSAERLKGVDSTLKIQPAKLEDSAVYLCASSLGGGGYSNQPQHFGDGTRLSIL.

CDR3 sequence reads: CASSEGRHRGRAFF. The CDR3 bases are TGTGCCAGCAGCGAGGGGCGACACAGGGGCCGCGCTTTCTTT. This chain links TRBV5-6 with TRBJ1-1; 7 positions match TRBD1. Germline-derived CDR1 and CDR2 are SGHDT and YYEEEE. This CDR3 contains 14 residues. With 4 bases clipped from V and 11 bases from J, the junction kept 14 bases outside the gene matches.